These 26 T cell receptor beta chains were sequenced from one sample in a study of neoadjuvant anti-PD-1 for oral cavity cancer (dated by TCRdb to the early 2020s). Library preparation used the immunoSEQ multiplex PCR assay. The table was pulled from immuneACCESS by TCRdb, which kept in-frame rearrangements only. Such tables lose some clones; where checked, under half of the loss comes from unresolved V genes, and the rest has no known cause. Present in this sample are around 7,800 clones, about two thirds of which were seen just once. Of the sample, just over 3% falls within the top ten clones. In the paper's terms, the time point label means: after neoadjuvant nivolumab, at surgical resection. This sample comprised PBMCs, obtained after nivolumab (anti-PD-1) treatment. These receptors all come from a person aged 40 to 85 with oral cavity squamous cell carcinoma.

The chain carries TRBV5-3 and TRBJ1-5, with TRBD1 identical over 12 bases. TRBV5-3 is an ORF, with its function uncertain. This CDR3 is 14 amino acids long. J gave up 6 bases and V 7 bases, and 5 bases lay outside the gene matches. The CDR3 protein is CARLGQGAFQPQHF. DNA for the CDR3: TGTGCCAGACTGGGACAGGGGGCGTTTCAGCCCCAGCATTTT.

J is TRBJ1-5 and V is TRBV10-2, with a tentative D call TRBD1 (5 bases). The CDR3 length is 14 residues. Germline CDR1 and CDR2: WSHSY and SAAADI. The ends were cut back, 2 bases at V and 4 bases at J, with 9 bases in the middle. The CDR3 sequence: CASSEQGYNQPQHF. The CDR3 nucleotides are TGCGCCAGCAGTGAGCAGGGATATAATCAGCCCCAGCATTTT.

Written as DNA, the CDR3 is TGCGCCAGCAGCATCGACAGGGTTGGTGGGGAGCTGTTTTTT. Amino acids: CASSIDRVGGELFF. The chain carries TRBV5-1 and TRBJ2-2; 7 bases map to TRBD1. Germline assignment: CDR1 SGHRS and CDR2 YFSETQ. V gave up 4 bases and J gave up 8 bases; unmatched junction bases: 8. This CDR3 spans 14 amino acids.

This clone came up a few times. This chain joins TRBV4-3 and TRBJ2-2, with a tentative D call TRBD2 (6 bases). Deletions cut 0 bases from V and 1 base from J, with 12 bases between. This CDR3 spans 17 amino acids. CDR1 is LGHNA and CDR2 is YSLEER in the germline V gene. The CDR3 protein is CASSQDVGTGNTGELFF. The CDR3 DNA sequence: TGCGCCAGCAGCCAAGATGTCGGGACTGGGAACACCGGGGAGCTGTTTTTT.

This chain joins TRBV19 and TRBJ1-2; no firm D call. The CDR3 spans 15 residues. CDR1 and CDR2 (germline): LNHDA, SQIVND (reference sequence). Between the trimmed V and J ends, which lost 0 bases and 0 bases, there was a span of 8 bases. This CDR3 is CASSIDYQANYGYTF. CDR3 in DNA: TGTGCCAGTAGTATAGATTACCAAGCTAACTATGGCTACACCTTC.

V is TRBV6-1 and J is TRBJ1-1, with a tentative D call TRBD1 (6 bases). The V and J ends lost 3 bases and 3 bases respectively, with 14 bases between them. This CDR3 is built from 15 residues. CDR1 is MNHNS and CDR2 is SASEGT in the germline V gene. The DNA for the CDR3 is TGTGCCAGCAGTGAGGACGGACAGCGAGACACTGAAGCTTTCTTT. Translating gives CASSEDGQRDTEAFF.

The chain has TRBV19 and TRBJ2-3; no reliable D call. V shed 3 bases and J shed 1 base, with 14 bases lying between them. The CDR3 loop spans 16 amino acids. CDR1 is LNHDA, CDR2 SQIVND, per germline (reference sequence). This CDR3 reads CASSMRQGEGTDTQYF. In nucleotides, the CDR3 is TGTGCCAGTAGTATGAGGCAAGGCGAAGGCACAGATACGCAGTATTTT.

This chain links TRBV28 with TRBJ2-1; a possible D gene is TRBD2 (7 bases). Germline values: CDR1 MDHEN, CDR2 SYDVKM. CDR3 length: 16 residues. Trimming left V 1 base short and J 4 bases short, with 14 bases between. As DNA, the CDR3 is TGTGCCAGCAGTTTATATCGGGGGGCCGTGTACAATGAGCAGTTCTTC. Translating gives CASSLYRGAVYNEQFF.

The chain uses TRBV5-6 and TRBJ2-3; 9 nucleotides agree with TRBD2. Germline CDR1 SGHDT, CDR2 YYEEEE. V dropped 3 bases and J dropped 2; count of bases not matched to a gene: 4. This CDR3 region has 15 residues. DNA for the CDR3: TGTGCCAGCAGCTCGGCGGGGGGGTTCACAGATACGCAGTATTTT. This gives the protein CASSSAGGFTDTQYF.

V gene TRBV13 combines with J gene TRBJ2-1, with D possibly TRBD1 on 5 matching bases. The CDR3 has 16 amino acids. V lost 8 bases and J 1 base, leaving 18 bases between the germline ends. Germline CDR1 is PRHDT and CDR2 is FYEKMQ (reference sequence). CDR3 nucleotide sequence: TGTGCCAGCGAGCTAACTCTGCAGGGTTCCTACAATGAGCAGTTCTTC. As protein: CASELTLQGSYNEQFF.

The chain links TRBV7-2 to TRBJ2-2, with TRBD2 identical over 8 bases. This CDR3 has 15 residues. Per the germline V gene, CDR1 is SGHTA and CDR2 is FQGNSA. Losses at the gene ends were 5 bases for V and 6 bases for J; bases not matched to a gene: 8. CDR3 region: CASSPPGGPAGELFF. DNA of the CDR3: TGTGCCAGCAGCCCACCGGGGGGGCCGGCCGGGGAGCTGTTTTTT.

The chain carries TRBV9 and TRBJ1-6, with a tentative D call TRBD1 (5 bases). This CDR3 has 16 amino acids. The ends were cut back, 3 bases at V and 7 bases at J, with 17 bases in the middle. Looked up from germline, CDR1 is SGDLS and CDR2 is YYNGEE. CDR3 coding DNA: TGTGCCAGCAGCGGACGCCTCGACAGACAGAATTCACCCCTCCACTTT. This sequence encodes CASSGRLDRQNSPLHF.

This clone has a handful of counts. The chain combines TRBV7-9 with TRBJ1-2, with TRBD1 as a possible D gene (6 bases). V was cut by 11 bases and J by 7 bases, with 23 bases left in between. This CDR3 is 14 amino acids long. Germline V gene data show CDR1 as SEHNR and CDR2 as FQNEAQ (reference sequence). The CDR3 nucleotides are TGTGCCGCCCATGGGGGCCATAGGGAATCTGGCTACACCTTC. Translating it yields CAAHGGHRESGYTF.

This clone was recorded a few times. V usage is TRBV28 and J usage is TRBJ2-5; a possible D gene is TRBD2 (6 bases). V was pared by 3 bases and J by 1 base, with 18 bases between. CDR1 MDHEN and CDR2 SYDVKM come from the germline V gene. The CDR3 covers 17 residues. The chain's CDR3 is CASSFLLEGGGQETQYF. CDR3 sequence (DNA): TGTGCCAGCAGTTTTCTCCTTGAGGGAGGAGGCCAAGAGACCCAGTACTTC.

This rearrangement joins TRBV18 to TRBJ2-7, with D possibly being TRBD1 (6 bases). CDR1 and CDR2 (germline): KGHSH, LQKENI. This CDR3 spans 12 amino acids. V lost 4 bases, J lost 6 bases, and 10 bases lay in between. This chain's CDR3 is CASSLQGAEQYF. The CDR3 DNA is TGTGCCAGCTCACTACAGGGTGCCGAGCAGTACTTC. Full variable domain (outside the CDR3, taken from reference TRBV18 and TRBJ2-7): NAGVMQNPRHLVRRRGQEARLRCSPMKGHSHVYWYRQLPEEGLKFMVYLQKENIIDESGMPKERFSAEFPKEGPSILRIQQVVRGDSAAYFCASSLQGAEQYFGPGTRLTVT.

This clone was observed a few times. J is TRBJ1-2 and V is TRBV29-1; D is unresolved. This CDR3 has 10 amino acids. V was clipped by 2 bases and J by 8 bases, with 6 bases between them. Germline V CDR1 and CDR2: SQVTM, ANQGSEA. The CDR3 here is CSVEREGYTF. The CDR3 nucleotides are TGCAGCGTTGAAAGGGAGGGCTACACCTTC.

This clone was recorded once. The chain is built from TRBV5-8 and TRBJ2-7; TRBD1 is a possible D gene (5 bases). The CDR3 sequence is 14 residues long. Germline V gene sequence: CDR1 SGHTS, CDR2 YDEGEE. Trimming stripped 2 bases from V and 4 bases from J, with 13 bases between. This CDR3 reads CASSFKGKWYEQYF. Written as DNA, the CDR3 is TGTGCCAGCAGCTTCAAGGGGAAGTGGTACGAGCAGTACTTC. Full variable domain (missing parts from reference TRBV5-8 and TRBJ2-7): EAGVTQSPTHLIKTRGQQATLRCSPISGHTSVYWYQQALGLGLQFLLWYDEGEERNRGNFPPRFSGRQFPNYSSELNVNALELEDSALYLCASSFKGKWYEQYFGPGTRLTVT.

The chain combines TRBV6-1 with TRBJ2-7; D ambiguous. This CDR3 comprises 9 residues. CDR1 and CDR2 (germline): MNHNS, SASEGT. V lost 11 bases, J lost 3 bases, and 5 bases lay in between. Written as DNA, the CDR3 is TGTGCCTCCGGCTACGAGCAGTACTTC. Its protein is CASGYEQYF.

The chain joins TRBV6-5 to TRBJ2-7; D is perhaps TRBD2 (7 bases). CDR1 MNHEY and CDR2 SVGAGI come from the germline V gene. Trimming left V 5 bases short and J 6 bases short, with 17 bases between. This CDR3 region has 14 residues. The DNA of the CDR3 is TGTGCCAGCAGTCCTGACGGGGGGCCCCTCGAGCAGTACTTC. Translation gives CASSPDGGPLEQYF.

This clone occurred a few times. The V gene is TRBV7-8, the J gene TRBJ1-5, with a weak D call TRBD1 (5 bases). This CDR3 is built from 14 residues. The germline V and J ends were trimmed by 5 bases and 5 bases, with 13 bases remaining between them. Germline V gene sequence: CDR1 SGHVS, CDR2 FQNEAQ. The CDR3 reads CASSLRGRHQPQHF. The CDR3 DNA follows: TGTGCCAGCAGCCTGCGGGGGAGGCATCAGCCCCAGCATTTT.

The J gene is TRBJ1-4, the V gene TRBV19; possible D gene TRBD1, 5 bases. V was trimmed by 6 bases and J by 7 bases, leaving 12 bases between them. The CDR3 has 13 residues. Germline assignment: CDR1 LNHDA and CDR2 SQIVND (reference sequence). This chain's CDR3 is CASRRRVGEKLFF. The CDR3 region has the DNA TGTGCCAGTAGGCGCAGGGTTGGTGAAAAACTGTTTTTT.

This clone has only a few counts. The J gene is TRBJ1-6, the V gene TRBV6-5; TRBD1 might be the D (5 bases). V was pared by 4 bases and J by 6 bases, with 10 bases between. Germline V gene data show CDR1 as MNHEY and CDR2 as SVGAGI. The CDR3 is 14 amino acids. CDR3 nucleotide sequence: TGTGCCAGCAGTTTCCGGGACCTTAATTCACCCCTCCACTTT. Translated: CASSFRDLNSPLHF.

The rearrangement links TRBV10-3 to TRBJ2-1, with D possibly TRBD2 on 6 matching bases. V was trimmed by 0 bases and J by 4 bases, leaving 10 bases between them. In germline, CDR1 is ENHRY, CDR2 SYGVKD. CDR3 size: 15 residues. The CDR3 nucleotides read TGTGCCATCAGTGAGTCAGTGCGGGGTTACAATGAGCAGTTCTTC. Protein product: CAISESVRGYNEQFF.

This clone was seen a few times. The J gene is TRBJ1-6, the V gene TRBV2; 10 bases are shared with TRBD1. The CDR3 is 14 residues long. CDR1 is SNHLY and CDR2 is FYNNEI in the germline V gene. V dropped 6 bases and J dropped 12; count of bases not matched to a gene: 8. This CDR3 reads CASRSEGQGLPLHF. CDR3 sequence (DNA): TGTGCCAGCAGGTCTGAGGGACAGGGGTTACCCCTCCACTTT.

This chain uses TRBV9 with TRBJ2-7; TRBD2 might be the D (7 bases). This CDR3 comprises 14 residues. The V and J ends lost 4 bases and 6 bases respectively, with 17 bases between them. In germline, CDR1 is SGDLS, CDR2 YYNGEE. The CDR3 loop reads CASSPRGAISEQYF. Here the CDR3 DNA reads TGTGCCAGCAGCCCCCGGGGGGCCATATCCGAGCAGTACTTC. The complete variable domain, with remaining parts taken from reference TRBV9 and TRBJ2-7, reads DSGVTQTPKHLITATGQRVTLRCSPRSGDLSVYWYQQSLDQGLQFLIQYYNGEERAKGNILERFSAQQFPDLHSELNLSSLELGDSALYFCASSPRGAISEQYFGPGTRLTVT.

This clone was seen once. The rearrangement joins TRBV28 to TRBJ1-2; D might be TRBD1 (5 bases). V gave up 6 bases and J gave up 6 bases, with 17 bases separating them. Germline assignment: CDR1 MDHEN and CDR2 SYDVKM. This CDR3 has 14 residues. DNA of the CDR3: TGTGCCAGCAGCCCGGCCCGGGACGCAGATGGCTACACCTTC. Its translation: CASSPARDADGYTF.